Sequencing of this TCR beta chain was carried out in a study of cytotoxic CD8 clonotypes in ibrutinib-treated CLL. The CDR3 has 13 amino acids. The V gene lost 4 bases and the J gene lost 10 bases, with 14 bases spanning the gap. CDR1 SGHTA and CDR2 FQGTGA come from the germline V gene. Some clones are missing from TCRdb's copy, which holds only in-frame ones; the method was immunoSEQ multiplex PCR. Of about 300,000 clones listed, roughly three quarters are singletons. The source was PBMCs, collected at disease progression, from a patient treated with ibrutinib. This clonotype was obtained from a human donor with chronic lymphocytic leukemia. The chain employs TRBV7-3 and TRBJ2-1; no clear D gene. CDR3 in DNA: TGTGCCAGCAGCTCCGAGGCGACGTGGGAGCAGTTCTTC. Translated, it gives CASSSEATWEQFF.